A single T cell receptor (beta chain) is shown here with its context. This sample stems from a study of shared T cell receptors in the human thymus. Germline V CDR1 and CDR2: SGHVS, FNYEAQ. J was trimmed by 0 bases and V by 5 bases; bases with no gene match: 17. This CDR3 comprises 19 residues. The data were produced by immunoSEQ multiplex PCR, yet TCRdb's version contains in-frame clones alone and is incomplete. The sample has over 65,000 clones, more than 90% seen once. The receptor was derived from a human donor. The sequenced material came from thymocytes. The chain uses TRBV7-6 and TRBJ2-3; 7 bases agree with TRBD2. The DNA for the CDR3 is TGTGCCAGCAGCGATAGACTAGCTCGGGGGGTTTCTAGCACAGATACGCAGTATTTT. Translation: CASSDRLARGVSSTDTQYF.